One and the same sample provided the 12 T cell receptor beta chains below, sequenced in a study of control samples from healthy donors and cancer patients. Here immunoSEQ multiplex PCR was the method, and the copy in TCRdb shows in-frame clones only, minus some. The sample holds around 100,000 clones; about 90% are singletons and the top ten take more than 15%. What was sequenced was blood. The source of these receptors is a woman between 45 and 60 years old in good health.

This CDR3 reads CASSPTRGLIETQYF. In DNA form, the CDR3 reads TGTGCCAGCAGCCCTACTAGGGGACTGATAGAGACCCAGTACTTC. This chain uses TRBV7-9 with TRBJ2-5, with a tentative D call TRBD2 (6 bases). The CDR3 is 15 amino acids. The V and J ends lost 5 bases and 4 bases respectively, with 17 bases between them. Germline CDR1 is SEHNR and CDR2 is FQNEAQ (reference sequence).

V usage is TRBV11-1 and J usage is TRBJ2-1; 8 nucleotides line up with TRBD2. The CDR3 contains 15 residues. After removal of 3 bases from V and 7 bases from J, the junction contained 8 bases not matched to a gene. Germline CDR1 reads SGHAT; CDR2 reads FQDESV (reference sequence). This CDR3 is CASSFGTSDRNEQFF. In DNA form, the CDR3 reads TGTGCCAGCAGCTTCGGGACTAGTGATAGGAATGAGCAGTTCTTC.

This clone has just one count. Written as DNA, the CDR3 is TGTGCCAGCAGCCCGGACAGGGGGCTCGAAGCTTTCTTT. It yields the protein CASSPDRGLEAFF. The gene calls are TRBV5-8 and TRBJ1-1; 11 bases fit TRBD1. Germline V gene data show CDR1 as SGHTS and CDR2 as YDEGEE. The length of the CDR3 is 13 residues. V lost 4 bases and J lost 8; bases outside the gene matches: 4.

The V and J genes are TRBV29-1 and TRBJ1-2; 8 nucleotides match TRBD1. J gave up 2 bases and V 4 bases, and 0 bases lay outside the gene matches. This CDR3 contains 12 residues. Germline V lookup: CDR1 SQVTM, CDR2 ANQGSEA. The CDR3 protein is CSVAGGNYGYTF. For the CDR3, the DNA is TGCAGCGTTGCAGGGGGCAACTATGGCTACACCTTC.

J is TRBJ1-1 and V is TRBV4-3; 9 bases fit TRBD1. Germline trimming cut 0 bases from V and 4 bases from J; bases unmatched to any gene: 12. Germline V gives CDR1 LGHNA, CDR2 YSLEER. This CDR3 has 18 residues. This chain's CDR3 is CASSQDTRTGVFGTEAFF. CDR3 DNA sequence: TGCGCCAGCAGCCAAGATACTCGGACAGGGGTGTTTGGCACTGAAGCTTTCTTT.

The V and J genes are TRBV30 and TRBJ1-2; D gene ambiguous. Germline V gene lookup returns CDR1 GTSNPN and CDR2 SVGIG (reference sequence). V gave up 4 bases and J gave up 5 bases, with 11 bases separating them. The CDR3 has 12 residues. The CDR3 DNA follows: TGTGCCTGGACGGCCCACTTATATGGCTACACCTTC. This encodes CAWTAHLYGYTF.

In this sample, this clone turned up once. The genes are TRBV7-2 and TRBJ2-5; D is unresolved. This CDR3 has 15 amino acids. V gave up 2 bases and J gave up 5 bases, with 15 bases separating them. In germline, CDR1 is SGHTA, CDR2 FQGNSA. The CDR3 nucleotides are TGTGCCAGCAGCTTAATGGGCAGTTTTATGGAGACCCAGTACTTC. Translation gives CASSLMGSFMETQYF.

V and J are TRBV19 and TRBJ2-5; TRBD1 agrees at 7 bases. The CDR3 covers 13 residues. The trim removed 5 bases at V and 4 bases at J, leaving 4 bases unmatched. Germline assignment: CDR1 LNHDA and CDR2 SQIVND (reference sequence). CDR3 region: CASSGNRGETQYF. In nucleotides, the CDR3 is TGTGCCAGTAGTGGAAACAGGGGAGAGACCCAGTACTTC.

The CDR3 DNA is TGTGCCAGCAGAATGAACACTGAAGCTTTCTTT. It is translated as CASRMNTEAFF. The J gene is TRBJ1-1, the V gene TRBV5-8, with no clear D. CDR1 is SGHTS, CDR2 YDEGEE, per germline. The CDR3 covers 11 residues. The germline V and J ends were trimmed by 5 bases and 0 bases, with 2 bases remaining between them.

This chain uses TRBV7-9 with TRBJ2-6; D is unresolved. This CDR3 has 15 residues. Germline V gene data show CDR1 as SEHNR and CDR2 as FQNEAQ (reference sequence). V was shortened by 5 bases and J by 1 base, with 9 bases between the two germline ends. CDR3 sequence: CASSLVGSGANVLTF. CDR3 nucleotide sequence: TGTGCCAGCAGCCTAGTGGGGTCTGGGGCCAACGTCCTGACTTTC.

The chain employs TRBV10-2 and TRBJ2-2, with TRBD2 as a possible D gene (5 bases). CDR3 length: 15 amino acids. Germline V gene data show CDR1 as WSHSY and CDR2 as SAAADI. V was clipped by 4 bases and J by 5 bases, with 14 bases between them. The CDR3 reads CASSGSLGGTGELFF. Written as DNA, the CDR3 is TGCGCCAGCAGTGGCAGTCTAGGAGGTACCGGGGAGCTGTTTTTT.

The chain recombines TRBV7-8 with TRBJ2-1; 11 nucleotides agree with TRBD1. Germline-derived CDR1 and CDR2 are SGHVS and FQNEAQ. With V trimmed by 1 base and J by 0 bases, 5 bases remained unmatched. There are 18 residues in the CDR3. The CDR3 here is CASSLGDRGGSSYNEQFF. DNA of the CDR3: TGTGCCAGCAGCTTAGGGGACAGGGGGGGAAGCTCCTACAATGAGCAGTTCTTC.